This T cell receptor beta chain was sequenced during a study of blood T cells in healthy people across ages. A sample-barcoded 5' primer and a J-beta primer mix were used in a second PCR of about 7 to 12 cycles. From the 5' RACE reads, TCRdb called clonotypes with MiXCR, one entry per CDR3 protein. The sample shows about 970,000 distinct CDR3 sequences, 51% of them seen only once. Deletions cut 3 bases from V and 0 bases from J, with 8 bases between. The germline V gene encodes CDR1 DFQATT and CDR2 SNEGSKA (reference sequence). CDR3 size: 13 residues. The specimen sequenced was blood. The sequence was obtained from a woman aged 60-75 years in good health. The chain carries TRBV20-1 and TRBJ1-1; D gene uncertain. The CDR3 nucleotides read TGCAGTGCTAGTGGCGGGCTGAACACTGAAGCTTTCTTT. Translating gives CSASGGLNTEAFF.